Here is one T cell receptor (beta chain) with its context. This record comes from a study of blood T cell repertoires in COVID-19. The CDR3 is 13 residues long. Trimming took off 7 bases at V and 6 bases at J, with 12 bases between the two ends. The method was immunoSEQ multiplex PCR; TCRdb's version includes in-frame clones alone and lacks a portion of them. The sample contains approximately 110,000 clones, approximately 85% of which appear only once. The source of this sequence is a human donor in a cohort sampled during active COVID-19. Material for sequencing was peripheral blood. The gene calls are TRBV12-3 or TRBV12-4 and TRBJ2-2, with a weak D call TRBD1 (6 bases). CDR3: CASKQGTPGELFF. In DNA form, the CDR3 reads TGTGCCAGCAAACAGGGAACCCCCGGGGAGCTGTTTTTT.